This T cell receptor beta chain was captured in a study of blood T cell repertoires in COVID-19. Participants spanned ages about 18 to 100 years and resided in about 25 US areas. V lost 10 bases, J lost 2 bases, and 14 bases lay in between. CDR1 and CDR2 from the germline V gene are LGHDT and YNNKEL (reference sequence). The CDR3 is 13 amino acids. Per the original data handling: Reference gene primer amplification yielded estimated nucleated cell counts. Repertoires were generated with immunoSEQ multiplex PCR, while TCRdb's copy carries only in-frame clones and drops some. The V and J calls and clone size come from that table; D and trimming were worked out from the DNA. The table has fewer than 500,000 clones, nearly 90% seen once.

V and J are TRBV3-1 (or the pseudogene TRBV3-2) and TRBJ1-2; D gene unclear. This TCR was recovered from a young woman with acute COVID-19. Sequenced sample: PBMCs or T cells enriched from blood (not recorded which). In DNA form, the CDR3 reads TGTGCCATAAGCAAGACTTCCAACTATGGCTACACCTTC. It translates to CAISKTSNYGYTF.